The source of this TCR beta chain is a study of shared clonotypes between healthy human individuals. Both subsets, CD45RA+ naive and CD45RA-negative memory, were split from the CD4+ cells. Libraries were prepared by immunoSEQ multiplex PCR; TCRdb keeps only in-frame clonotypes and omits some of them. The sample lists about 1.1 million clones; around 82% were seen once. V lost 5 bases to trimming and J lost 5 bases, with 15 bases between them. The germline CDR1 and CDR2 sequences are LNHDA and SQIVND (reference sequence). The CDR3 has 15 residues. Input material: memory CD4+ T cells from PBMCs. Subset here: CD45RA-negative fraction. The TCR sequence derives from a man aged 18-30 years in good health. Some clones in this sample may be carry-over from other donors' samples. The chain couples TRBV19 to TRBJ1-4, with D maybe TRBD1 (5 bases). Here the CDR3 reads CASSVGQAENEKLFF. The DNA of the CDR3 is TGTGCCAGTAGTGTGGGGCAGGCTGAAAATGAAAAACTGTTTTTT.